This is a list of T cell receptor beta chains from one sample in a study of CD8+ T cells in alopecia areata. The method was immunoSEQ multiplex PCR; TCRdb's version includes in-frame clones alone and lacks a portion of them. The repertoire holds over 120,000 clones, with roughly 53% as singletons. This material consisted of CD4+ T cells sorted from blood, taken at week 0. These receptors all stem from a human donor with alopecia areata. The CDR3 runs from the conserved cysteine through the conserved F or W. The D gene is left open where the match is weak. Size is stated for part of the rows, as once, few or many counts, or as a class when the clone is expanded.

v_gene: TRBV29-1; abundance: few; j_gene: TRBJ1-2; d_gene: -; CDR3aa: CSVEGGDGYTF; CDR3nt: TGCAGCGTTGAAGGGGGCGATGGCTACACCTTC
v_gene: TRBV18; abundance: -; j_gene: TRBJ1-5; d_gene: -; CDR3aa: CASSPTLGGYQPQHF; CDR3nt: TGTGCCAGCTCACCAACCCTCGGCGGGTATCAGCCCCAGCATTTT
v_gene: TRBV19; abundance: few; j_gene: TRBJ1-3; d_gene: -; CDR3aa: CASSQRTASGNTIYF; CDR3nt: TGTGCCAGTTCCCAGCGGACAGCCTCTGGAAACACCATATATTTT
v_gene: TRBV6-5; abundance: -; j_gene: TRBJ2-5; d_gene: TRBD1; CDR3aa: CASRPPGQTQETQYF; CDR3nt: TGTGCCAGCAGACCCCCGGGACAGACCCAAGAGACCCAGTACTTC
v_gene: TRBV5-6; abundance: -; j_gene: TRBJ1-1; d_gene: -; CDR3aa: CASSLRGGSLSFF; CDR3nt: TGTGCCAGCAGCTTAAGAGGGGGTTCGTTGTCTTTCTTT
v_gene: TRBV2; abundance: -; j_gene: TRBJ2-2; d_gene: -; CDR3aa: CASRRTATGELFF; CDR3nt: TGTGCCAGCAGAAGGACAGCAACCGGGGAGCTGTTTTTT
v_gene: TRBV7-9; abundance: -; j_gene: TRBJ1-6; d_gene: -; CDR3aa: CASSLGGSPLHF; CDR3nt: TGTGCCAGCAGCTTAGGGGGGTCACCCCTCCACTTT
v_gene: TRBV2; abundance: -; j_gene: TRBJ1-6; d_gene: -; CDR3aa: CASSDPLGWRGESPLHF; CDR3nt: TGTGCCAGCAGTGACCCCCTGGGCTGGAGGGGTGAGTCACCCCTCCACTTT
v_gene: TRBV25-1; abundance: -; j_gene: TRBJ1-1; d_gene: -; CDR3aa: CASSALSPQNTEAFF; CDR3nt: TGTGCCAGCAGTGCACTCTCCCCCCAAAACACTGAAGCTTTCTTT
v_gene: TRBV9; abundance: -; j_gene: TRBJ1-1; d_gene: -; CDR3aa: CASSPRTAIMNTEAFF; CDR3nt: TGTGCCAGCAGCCCTCGGACAGCCATTATGAACACTGAAGCTTTCTTT
v_gene: TRBV4-1; abundance: -; j_gene: TRBJ1-2; d_gene: -; CDR3aa: CASSQETPGAEGYTF; CDR3nt: TGCGCCAGCAGCCAAGAGACACCGGGGGCAGAAGGCTACACCTTC
v_gene: TRBV5-1; abundance: -; j_gene: TRBJ2-7; d_gene: TRBD1; CDR3aa: CASSSDPGGEQYF; CDR3nt: TGCGCCAGCAGCTCGGACCCAGGGGGTGAGCAGTACTTC
v_gene: TRBV20-1; abundance: -; j_gene: TRBJ1-2; d_gene: -; CDR3aa: CSARAGYGYTF; CDR3nt: TGCAGTGCTAGGGCAGGCTATGGCTACACCTTC
v_gene: TRBV4-3; abundance: few; j_gene: TRBJ2-3; d_gene: -; CDR3aa: CASSPPNTDTQYF; CDR3nt: TGCGCCAGCAGCCCACCCAACACAGATACGCAGTATTTT
v_gene: TRBV29-1; abundance: few; j_gene: TRBJ2-2; d_gene: TRBD1; CDR3aa: CSGDRGGTGELFF; CDR3nt: TGCAGCGGGGACAGGGGAGGCACCGGGGAGCTGTTTTTT
v_gene: TRBV5-1; abundance: few; j_gene: TRBJ2-1; d_gene: TRBD2; CDR3aa: CASSPGLAGGNEQFF; CDR3nt: TGCGCCAGCAGCCCTGGGCTAGCGGGGGGCAATGAGCAGTTCTTC
v_gene: TRBV29-1; abundance: -; j_gene: TRBJ1-1; d_gene: TRBD1; CDR3aa: CSVVRTGGTEAFF; CDR3nt: TGCAGCGTTGTTCGGACAGGTGGGACTGAAGCTTTCTTT
v_gene: TRBV7-9; abundance: -; j_gene: TRBJ2-7; d_gene: -; CDR3aa: CASTPANTYEQYF; CDR3nt: TGTGCCAGCACCCCCGCGAATACCTACGAGCAGTACTTC
v_gene: TRBV7-9; abundance: -; j_gene: TRBJ1-2; d_gene: -; CDR3aa: CASSLVGSLGYTF; CDR3nt: TGTGCCAGCAGCTTAGTGGGGTCCCTTGGCTACACCTTC
v_gene: TRBV7-2; abundance: -; j_gene: TRBJ2-5; d_gene: -; CDR3aa: CASSPQTGQETQYF; CDR3nt: TGTGCCAGCAGCCCCCAAACAGGGCAGGAGACCCAGTACTTC
v_gene: TRBV30; abundance: -; j_gene: TRBJ1-1; d_gene: -; CDR3aa: CAWSPRRSTEAFF; CDR3nt: TGTGCCTGGAGTCCTCGCAGGAGCACTGAAGCTTTCTTT
v_gene: TRBV14; abundance: -; j_gene: TRBJ1-1; d_gene: -; CDR3aa: CASSQEARGAEAFF; CDR3nt: TGTGCCAGCAGCCAAGAAGCCAGGGGCGCTGAAGCTTTCTTT
v_gene: TRBV5-6; abundance: -; j_gene: TRBJ2-1; d_gene: -; CDR3aa: CASSYTEKQFF; CDR3nt: TGTGCCAGCAGCTACACAGAAAAGCAGTTCTTC
v_gene: TRBV5-6; abundance: -; j_gene: TRBJ2-5; d_gene: -; CDR3aa: CASSLKGEETQYF; CDR3nt: TGTGCCAGCAGCTTGAAAGGGGAGGAGACCCAGTACTTC
v_gene: TRBV19; abundance: -; j_gene: TRBJ2-1; d_gene: -; CDR3aa: CASTDGQYNEQFF; CDR3nt: TGTGCCAGTACCGACGGACAATACAATGAGCAGTTCTTC
v_gene: TRBV9; abundance: few; j_gene: TRBJ2-5; d_gene: -; CDR3aa: CASSVSPQETQYF; CDR3nt: TGTGCCAGCAGCGTGAGCCCCCAAGAGACCCAGTACTTC
v_gene: TRBV5-1; abundance: -; j_gene: TRBJ2-7; d_gene: TRBD1; CDR3aa: CASSSGQGAYEQYF; CDR3nt: TGCGCCAGCAGCTCGGGACAGGGGGCATACGAGCAGTACTTC
v_gene: TRBV23-1; abundance: few; j_gene: TRBJ1-2; d_gene: -; CDR3aa: CASSLPGGVGYGYTF; CDR3nt: TGCGCCAGCAGTCTCCCGGGTGGGGTTGGTTATGGCTACACCTTC
v_gene: TRBV9; abundance: -; j_gene: TRBJ1-6; d_gene: -; CDR3aa: CASSPLVGGANSPLHF; CDR3nt: TGTGCCAGCAGCCCCCTTGTAGGCGGGGCTAATTCACCCCTCCACTTT
v_gene: TRBV2; abundance: few; j_gene: TRBJ2-2; d_gene: -; CDR3aa: CASLRIPNTGELFF; CDR3nt: TGTGCCAGCCTAAGGATTCCGAACACCGGGGAGCTGTTTTTT
v_gene: TRBV28; abundance: few; j_gene: TRBJ2-5; d_gene: -; CDR3aa: CASSLRETQYF; CDR3nt: TGTGCCAGCAGTTTACGGGAGACCCAGTACTTC
v_gene: TRBV11-3; abundance: -; j_gene: TRBJ2-6; d_gene: -; CDR3aa: CASRISGANVLTF; CDR3nt: TGTGCCAGCAGGATCTCTGGGGCCAACGTCCTGACTTTC
v_gene: TRBV5-1; abundance: -; j_gene: TRBJ2-3; d_gene: -; CDR3aa: CASSPAGTDTQYF; CDR3nt: TGCGCCAGCAGCCCAGCAGGCACAGATACGCAGTATTTT
v_gene: TRBV30; abundance: few; j_gene: TRBJ1-1; d_gene: TRBD1; CDR3aa: CAWSVPGGAEAFF; CDR3nt: TGTGCCTGGAGTGTACCAGGGGGGGCTGAAGCTTTCTTT
v_gene: TRBV6-5; abundance: -; j_gene: TRBJ2-5; d_gene: -; CDR3aa: CASSYSFEGGQETQYF; CDR3nt: TGTGCCAGCAGTTACTCTTTTGAGGGGGGGCAAGAGACCCAGTACTTC
v_gene: TRBV20-1; abundance: -; j_gene: TRBJ1-2; d_gene: -; CDR3aa: CSAGLQDGYTF; CDR3nt: TGCAGTGCGGGGTTACAGGATGGCTACACCTTC
v_gene: TRBV7-9; abundance: few; j_gene: TRBJ1-1; d_gene: TRBD1; CDR3aa: CASSLTTPGTGVNTEAFF; CDR3nt: TGTGCCAGCAGCTTAACAACCCCCGGGACAGGGGTGAACACTGAAGCTTTCTTT
v_gene: TRBV5-1; abundance: -; j_gene: TRBJ1-6; d_gene: TRBD1; CDR3aa: CASSLEQGDSPLHF; CDR3nt: TGCGCCAGCAGCTTGGAACAGGGGGATTCACCCCTCCACTTT
v_gene: TRBV29-1; abundance: few; j_gene: TRBJ2-7; d_gene: TRBD1; CDR3aa: CSGAGTGAEQYF; CDR3nt: TGCAGCGGCGCCGGGACAGGGGCAGAGCAGTACTTC
v_gene: TRBV30; abundance: -; j_gene: TRBJ1-2; d_gene: -; CDR3aa: CAWSVLYGYTF; CDR3nt: TGTGCCTGGAGTGTACTCTATGGCTACACCTTC
v_gene: TRBV29-1; abundance: -; j_gene: TRBJ1-1; d_gene: TRBD1; CDR3aa: CSDPGQTNTEAFF; CDR3nt: TGCAGCGACCCGGGACAGACGAACACTGAAGCTTTCTTT